Only a few counts were recorded for the clone carrying this T cell receptor beta chain. Its specificity is unknown. This entry belongs to a study of T-cell memory formation after mild COVID-19. General study points: Pre-infection memory harbored some responding clones, suggesting cross-reactive memory joined.

Each CDR3 protein is one row after TCRdb ran MiXCR on the 5' RACE reads. Here the sample spans about 210,000 distinct CDR3 sequences, over 9.5% being singletons. The V end lost 4 bases, the J end lost 3 bases, and 19 bases lay between the germline ends. CDR1 SGHRS and CDR2 YFSETQ come from the germline V gene. The CDR3 covers 16 residues. This sequence joins TRBV5-1 and TRBJ2-5; D is possibly TRBD1 (5 bases). The source is a man younger than 30 who had mild COVID-19 (a few samples of this study predate the infection). Cell type and time point are not known. Material: PBMCs or a T cell subset sorted from them (not recorded which). DNA for the CDR3: TGCGCCAGCAGCCCCGTCCCAGGGAAGGGTGAAGAGACCCAGTACTTC. Encoded protein: CASSPVPGKGEETQYF. Complete variable domain (other parts from reference TRBV5-1 and TRBJ2-5): KAGVTQTPRYLIKTRGQQVTLSCSPISGHRSVSWYQQTPGQGLQFLFEYFSETQRNKGNFPGRFSGRQFSNSRSEMNVSTLELGDSALYLCASSPVPGKGEETQYFGPGTRLLVL.